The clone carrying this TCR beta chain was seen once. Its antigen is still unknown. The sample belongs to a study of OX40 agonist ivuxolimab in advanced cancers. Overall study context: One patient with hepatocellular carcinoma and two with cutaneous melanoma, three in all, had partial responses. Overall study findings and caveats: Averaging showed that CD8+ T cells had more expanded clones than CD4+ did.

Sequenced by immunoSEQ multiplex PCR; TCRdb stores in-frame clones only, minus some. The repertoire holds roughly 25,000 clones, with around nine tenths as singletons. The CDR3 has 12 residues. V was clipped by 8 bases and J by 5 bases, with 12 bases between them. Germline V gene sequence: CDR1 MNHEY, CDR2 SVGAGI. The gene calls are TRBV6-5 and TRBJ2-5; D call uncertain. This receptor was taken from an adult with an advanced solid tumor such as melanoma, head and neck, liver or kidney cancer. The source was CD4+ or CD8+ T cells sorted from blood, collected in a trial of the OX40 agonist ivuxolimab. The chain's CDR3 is CASGLPGETQYF. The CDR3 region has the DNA TGTGCCAGCGGCTTGCCGGGTGAGACCCAGTACTTC.